The rows below give T cell receptor beta chains drawn from one sample of a study of blood T cell repertoires in COVID-19. Using immunoSEQ multiplex PCR, the repertoire was profiled, and TCRdb retains in-frame clones only, with some absent. The table shows 300,000 to 350,000 clones, with 75% to 90% occurring only once. The sequencing input was peripheral blood. These receptors originate from a man younger than 35 with active or convalescent COVID-19. Both conserved end residues are part of each CDR3. The D gene is left open where the match is weak. A row's size may be missing; if present it is once, few, many or a size class.

TRBD2	TRBV28	TRBJ2-7	NA	CASSPTGGYEQYF	TGTGCCAGCAGTCCCACGGGAGGGTACGAGCAGTACTTC
TRBD1	TRBV27	TRBJ1-1	NA	CASSLGQGNTEAFF	TGTGCCAGCAGTTTAGGACAGGGGAACACTGAAGCTTTCTTT
TRBD1	TRBV7-6	TRBJ1-1	once	CASSPTGVGTEAFF	TGTGCCAGCAGCCCCACAGGGGTCGGCACTGAAGCTTTCTTT
NA	TRBV25-1	TRBJ2-7	once	CASSESYNYEQYF	TGTGCCAGCAGTGAAAGTTACAATTACGAGCAGTACTTC
TRBD1	TRBV6-6	TRBJ2-7	once	CATEDRGSYEQYF	TGTGCCACCGAAGACAGGGGAAGCTACGAGCAGTACTTC
NA	TRBV27	TRBJ1-2	NA	CASSPGSSGYGYTF	TGTGCCAGCAGTCCGGGAAGTTCGGGCTATGGCTACACCTTC
NA	TRBV12-3/TRBV12-4	TRBJ2-7	NA	CASSLVQGPEQYF	TGTGCCAGCAGTTTAGTACAGGGTCCCGAGCAGTACTTC
NA	TRBV3-1/TRBV3-2	TRBJ1-6	NA	CASSPLDRPGYSPLHF	TGTGCCAGCAGCCCATTAGACAGGCCGGGTTATTCACCCCTCCACTTT
NA	TRBV27	TRBJ2-7	NA	CASSSPRQGRSYEQYF	TGTGCCAGCAGTTCCCCCCGCCAGGGTCGGTCGTACGAGCAGTACTTC
NA	TRBV11-2	TRBJ2-7	NA	CASSPKLGGEQYF	TGTGCCAGCAGCCCAAAGTTAGGGGGAGAGCAGTACTTC
TRBD1	TRBV24-1	TRBJ2-7	NA	CATSDPETGVEQYF	TGTGCCACCAGTGACCCCGAGACAGGGGTCGAGCAGTACTTC
TRBD1	TRBV5-1	TRBJ1-2	once	CASSDPTGPVGYTF	TGCGCCAGCAGCGACCCGACAGGGCCAGTGGGCTACACCTTC
TRBD1	TRBV15	TRBJ2-2	once	CATSRPRQGYGELFF	TGTGCCACCAGCAGACCGCGACAGGGCTACGGGGAGCTGTTTTTT
TRBD1	TRBV7-9	TRBJ1-2	once	CASSLGTGFDYGYTF	TGTGCCAGCAGCTTAGGGACAGGGTTTGACTATGGCTACACCTTC
TRBD1	TRBV25-1	TRBJ2-1	NA	CASSGSGTGPYNEQFF	TGTGCCAGCAGTGGCTCCGGGACAGGGCCCTACAATGAGCAGTTCTTC
NA	TRBV7-9	TRBJ2-7	NA	CASSQPTDSYEQYF	TGTGCCAGCAGTCAACCGACAGACTCCTACGAGCAGTACTTC
TRBD2	TRBV28	TRBJ2-7	NA	CASSLVEGLGNEQYF	TGTGCCAGCAGTTTAGTTGAGGGACTAGGAAACGAGCAGTACTTC
TRBD2	TRBV19	TRBJ2-7	NA	CASRALAGAPSYEQYF	TGTGCCAGTAGAGCACTAGCGGGAGCTCCCTCCTACGAGCAGTACTTC
TRBD1	TRBV2	TRBJ1-6	NA	CASSEIGTGNSPLHF	TGTGCCAGCAGTGAAATTGGGACAGGGAATTCACCCCTCCACTTT
NA	TRBV27	TRBJ1-5	NA	CASSDGYQPQHF	TGTGCCAGCAGCGACGGGTATCAGCCCCAGCATTTT
NA	TRBV7-8	TRBJ1-1	NA	CASSPRTGMGNTEAFF	TGTGCCAGCAGCCCGAGGACCGGGATGGGGAACACTGAAGCTTTCTTT
NA	TRBV18	TRBJ1-1	few	CASSMNLRNTEAFF	TGTGCCAGCTCCATGAACCTGAGAAACACTGAAGCTTTCTTT
NA	TRBV11-2	TRBJ2-3	NA	CASSTEAIDTQYF	TGTGCCAGCAGCACTGAGGCGATAGATACGCAGTATTTT
TRBD1	TRBV25-1	TRBJ2-7	NA	CASSPGGQAYEQYF	TGTGCCAGCAGTCCAGGGGGCCAGGCCTACGAGCAGTACTTC
NA	TRBV9	TRBJ2-2	NA	CASSVRGLGTGELFF	TGTGCCAGCAGCGTTCGGGGTTTGGGCACCGGGGAGCTGTTTTTT